This T cell receptor (beta chain) was identified during a study of cytomegalovirus exposure and HLA in healthy donors. Study-level points and caveats: A later analysis linked about 17,000 TCR beta sequences to HLA alleles at 0.05 false discovery rate. For most TCR beta V segments, an earlier analysis put the productive rate at about 87% or about 30% of the time. In a later analysis, TCR beta V- and J-gene trimming showed a link to a missense DCLRE1C variant.

Vbeta (60) and Jbeta (13) primers were used in the PCR. Libraries were prepared by immunoSEQ multiplex PCR; TCRdb keeps only in-frame clonotypes and omits some of them. The sample consists of 150,000 to 200,000 clones, around 77% of them appearing once. Germline loops: CDR1 SGHRS, CDR2 YFSETQ. V was clipped by 4 bases and J by 1 base, with 17 bases between them. There are 16 residues in the CDR3. Details on this clone: Its antigen remains unidentified.

Healthy bone marrow donors made up the donors. Source material: PBMCs. This receptor was identified in a woman between 40 and 50 years old in good health and CMV-seronegative. The rearrangement links TRBV5-1 to TRBJ1-1; possible D gene TRBD1, 6 bases. The CDR3 DNA follows: TGCGCCAGCAGCCCGATGCGCCAGGGGTCGAACACTGAAGCTTTCTTT. The encoded protein is CASSPMRQGSNTEAFF. The full variable domain, with the rest looked up from reference TRBV5-1 and TRBJ1-1, is KAGVTQTPRYLIKTRGQQVTLSCSPISGHRSVSWYQQTPGQGLQFLFEYFSETQRNKGNFPGRFSGRQFSNSRSEMNVSTLELGDSALYLCASSPMRQGSNTEAFFGQGTRLTVV.